This is a list of T cell receptor beta chains from one sample in a study of metastatic and nonmetastatic thyroid tumors. TCRdb reanalyzed the PCR reads with MiXCR. The data hold 4,400 or so clones, with under 45% observed a single time. The sequencing sample was made of adjacent normal tissue. The receptors come from a female donor with papillary thyroid cancer or a benign thyroid nodule (not recorded which). Some clones in this sample may be carry-over from other donors' samples. The CDR3 runs from the conserved cysteine through the conserved F or W. Each record gives: V gene, D gene, CDR3 length, clone size, J gene, CDR3 DNA, CDR3 protein. A D gene is named only where the DNA matches it firmly. Part of the rows lack a size; the others show once, few, many or a class for expanded clones.

>TRBV6-6|.|15|few|TRBJ1-1
TGTGCCAGCAGTTACTCGCGCCAGACCAACACTGAAGCTTTCTTT
CASSYSRQTNTEAFF
>TRBV2|TRBD1|14|.|TRBJ2-3
TGTGCCAGCGACCCGGGACAGGGGGCAGATACGCAGTATTTT
CASDPGQGADTQYF
>TRBV5-6|TRBD1|16|.|TRBJ1-2
TGTGCCAGCAGCACGGGACAGGGCGGGCGTAACTATGGCTACACCTTC
CASSTGQGGRNYGYTF
>TRBV5-6|.|14|medium-sized|TRBJ1-1
TGTGCCAGCAGCCCGGTTGCTATGAACACTGAAGCTTTCTTT
CASSPVAMNTEAFF
>TRBV28|.|13|.|TRBJ1-5
TGTGCCAGCACCCCCGGGACCGTCCTGTCCCAGCATTTT
CASTPGTVLSQHF
>TRBV20-1|TRBD2|15|many|TRBJ2-7
TGCAGTGCTAGGGGGGCTAGCGGGCAAACCTACGAGCAGTACTTC
CSARGASGQTYEQYF
>TRBV6-4|.|14|few|TRBJ2-3
TGTGCCAGCAGCTTACAAGCGAGTACAGATACGCAGTATTTT
CASSLQASTDTQYF
>TRBV12-3/TRBV12-4|.|14|few|TRBJ2-2
TGTGCCAGCAGTCTTGTAGGTACGACCGGGGAGCTGTTTTTT
CASSLVGTTGELFF
>TRBV20-1|TRBD2|12|.|TRBJ2-1
TGCAGTGCGGGACTAGCCCACAATGAGCAGTTCTTC
CSAGLAHNEQFF
>TRBV19|TRBD2|14|few|TRBJ2-5
TGTGCCAGTAGTATGTTGGGACTAGAGGAGACCCAGTACTTC
CASSMLGLEETQYF
>TRBV15|.|15|.|TRBJ1-1
TGTGCCACCAGCCGCAGGGAGGGGTTAGCCACTGAAGCTTTCTTT
CATSRREGLATEAFF
>TRBV20-1|TRBD1|16|.|TRBJ2-7
TGCAGTGCTAAAAAACAGGGGGCGTGGGGTGCCTACGAGCAGTACTTC
CSAKKQGAWGAYEQYF
>TRBV7-3|.|13|.|TRBJ2-1
TGTGCCAGCAGCTTAAGCTCCTACAATGAGCAGTTCTTC
CASSLSSYNEQFF
>TRBV20-1|.|14|.|TRBJ2-7
TGCAGTGCTAGAGATCTTGTAAGGTCCTACGAGCAGTACTTC
CSARDLVRSYEQYF
>TRBV19|.|15|.|TRBJ1-1
TGTGCCAGTAGTATATTCCCAGGAGTGAACACTGAAGCTTTCTTT
CASSIFPGVNTEAFF
>TRBV6-1|.|13|few|TRBJ2-3
TGTGCCAGCAGTGAATTCGAGGCAGATACGCAGTATTTT
CASSEFEADTQYF
>TRBV11-1|TRBD2|18|few|TRBJ2-7
TGTGCCAGCAGCTTACTGGGGACGGGACTAGCGGGAGGGTACGAGCAGTACTTC
CASSLLGTGLAGGYEQYF
>TRBV6-1|TRBD1|15|.|TRBJ1-6
TGTGCCAGCAGCCAACTGCAGGGAGGGGGCTCACCCCTCCACTTT
CASSQLQGGGSPLHF
>TRBV30|.|14|few|TRBJ2-2
TGTGCCTCCACCGGTGACGGAGGGACCGGGGAGATGTTTTTT
CASTGDGGTGEMFF
>TRBV6-1|.|13|large|TRBJ1-2
TGTGCCAGCAGTGAACTCGTTATGGGCGGCTACACCTTC
CASSELVMGGYTF
>TRBV12-3/TRBV12-4|.|12|many|TRBJ1-4
TGTGCCAGCAGTTATGGGTATGAAGAACTGTTTTTT
CASSYGYEELFF
>TRBV28|TRBD1|14|few|TRBJ1-2
TGTGCCAGCAGTTACAGGGGGCGATTTTGGGGCTACACCTTC
CASSYRGRFWGYTF
>TRBV11-2|TRBD1|14|.|TRBJ2-7
TGTGCCAGCAGCTCCGGGACAGGGGGCTACGAGCAGTACTTC
CASSSGTGGYEQYF
>TRBV5-6|TRBD1|16|.|TRBJ2-7
TGTGCCAGCAGCGGCGAACCGGGACAGCATTCCTACGAGCAGTACTTC
CASSGEPGQHSYEQYF
>TRBV7-3|.|15|once|TRBJ1-3
TGTGCCAGCAGCTTATCAGGAGGGTTCGGAAACACCATATATTTT
CASSLSGGFGNTIYF
>TRBV27|.|17|large|TRBJ2-7
TGTGCCAGCAGTTTTTCTCATACAGGGATAGTATCCTACGAGCAGTACTTC
CASSFSHTGIVSYEQYF
>TRBV11-2|TRBD1|15|.|TRBJ2-7
TGTGCCAGCAAACCAGGGGGCGCCGCCCCATACGAGCAGTACTTC
CASKPGGAAPYEQYF
>TRBV30|.|15|few|TRBJ2-3
TGTGCCTGGAGCAAAACAGGGAGCGACACAGATACGCAGTATTTT
CAWSKTGSDTDTQYF
>TRBV6-1|.|13|.|TRBJ2-7
TGTGCCAGCAGTGAGCTACTTTCCTACGAGCAGTACTTC
CASSELLSYEQYF
>TRBV5-6|TRBD2|16|.|TRBJ2-2
TGTGCCAGCAGCACTGGACTAGCGGGATTCACCGGGGAGCTGTTTTTT
CASSTGLAGFTGELFF
>TRBV20-1|.|14|hyperexpanded|TRBJ1-2
TGCAGTGCTAGTCCGCTAGAGTATTCGGGTGGCTACACCTTC
CSASPLEYSGGYTF
>TRBV19|TRBD1|14|few|TRBJ1-6
TGTGCCAGTAGTATCGACAGGGCTCGGTCACCCCTCCACTTT
CASSIDRARSPLHF
>TRBV9|.|12|medium-sized|TRBJ1-1
TGTGCCAGCAGCGGATCGAACACTGAAGCTTTCTTT
CASSGSNTEAFF
>TRBV7-2|TRBD2|15|.|TRBJ2-7
TGTGCCAGCAGCTCCCTCAGCGGGATCGGGCTTGAGCAGTACTTC
CASSSLSGIGLEQYF
>TRBV20-1|.|12|.|TRBJ1-1
TGCAGTGCTAGACCTGAAAGGGGTGAAGCTTTCTTT
CSARPERGEAFF
>TRBV12-3/TRBV12-4|.|15|large|TRBJ2-1
TGTGCCAGCAGTTTAGGTGGGACTCTCAGGAATGAGCAGTTCTTC
CASSLGGTLRNEQFF
>TRBV6-1|.|12|many|TRBJ1-6
TGTGCCAGCACCACAGGGATTTCACCCCTCCACTTT
CASTTGISPLHF
>TRBV7-4|.|17|.|TRBJ2-7
TGTGCCAGCAGCTTGGGAGAGGTACGACTATCCGGGTACGAGCAGTACTTC
CASSLGEVRLSGYEQYF
>TRBV6-2/TRBV6-3|.|12|.|TRBJ2-1
TGTGCCAGCAGTTTGTCCGCGGGTGAGCAGTTCTTC
CASSLSAGEQFF
>TRBV12-3/TRBV12-4|.|18|.|TRBJ1-1
TGTGCCAGCAGTTTAGAAAGATCACAGTTGGGAAAGAACACTGAAGCTTTCTTT
CASSLERSQLGKNTEAFF
>TRBV7-9|.|13|.|TRBJ1-2
TGTGCCAGCAGCTCAGTGGCCGAGGGGGGCTACACCTTC
CASSSVAEGGYTF
>TRBV2|.|13|.|TRBJ2-1
TGTGCCAGCCTCAGGGACCCTAGGAATGAGCAGTTCTTC
CASLRDPRNEQFF
>TRBV5-5|TRBD2|16|.|TRBJ2-7
TGTGCCAGCAGCTTGGCCGGGACTAGCGGGGGATACGAGCAGTACTTC
CASSLAGTSGGYEQYF
>TRBV19|TRBD1|15|large|TRBJ1-2
TGTGCCAGTAGTGTTCCCGGGACAGGGATGAGGGGCTACACCTTC
CASSVPGTGMRGYTF
>TRBV28|.|13|large|TRBJ1-5
TGTGCCAGCAGTTATAGACCCAATCAGCCCCAGCATTTT
CASSYRPNQPQHF
>TRBV12-3/TRBV12-4|.|12|.|TRBJ2-7
TGTGCCAGCAGCCCCTGGGGGGTCGAGCAGTACTTC
CASSPWGVEQYF
>TRBV20-1|TRBD2|14|.|TRBJ2-7
TGCAGTGCCACAGCCGGGACTAGCGGGAGAGTGCAGTACTTC
CSATAGTSGRVQYF
>TRBV20-1|.|11|.|TRBJ2-5
TGCAGTGCTAGACACCAAGAGACCCAGTACTTC
CSARHQETQYF
>TRBV27|.|11|.|TRBJ2-1
TGTGCCAGCAGTTTTTTATCGGAGCAGTTCTTC
CASSFLSEQFF
>TRBV30|.|14|few|TRBJ2-2
TGTGCCTCCACCCTGGACGTAGGGACCGGGCAGCTGTTTTTT
CASTLDVGTGQLFF
>TRBV27|TRBD1|13|.|TRBJ1-5
TGTGCCAGCAGACCACAGGGGTGGCAGCCCCAGCATTTT
CASRPQGWQPQHF
>TRBV7-8|.|13|once|TRBJ1-1
TGTGCCAGCAGCTCCGGACGGAACACTGAAGCTTTCTTT
CASSSGRNTEAFF
>TRBV11-2|.|12|few|TRBJ2-7
TGTGCCAGCAGCCCCACGGGGTACGAGCAGTACTTC
CASSPTGYEQYF
>TRBV12-3/TRBV12-4|.|9|few|TRBJ2-7
TGTGCCACCCGACAAGGGCCATACTTC
CATRQGPYF
>TRBV20-1|.|12|few|TRBJ2-1
TGCAGTGCTTCTCCCAGTTACAATGAGCAGTTCTTC
CSASPSYNEQFF
>TRBV11-2|.|15|.|TRBJ2-7
TGTGCCAGCAGCTCAAGACTGGAGAGCTCCTACGAGCAGTACTTC
CASSSRLESSYEQYF
>TRBV7-2|.|14|.|TRBJ1-4
TGTGCCAGCAGCTTCGTCCAGGGGAATGAAAAACTGTTTTTT
CASSFVQGNEKLFF
>TRBV6-5|TRBD2|17|.|TRBJ2-7
TGTGCCAGCAGTTACGACCCAGTGCCGCGGGAGGGGTGGGAGCAGTACTTC
CASSYDPVPREGWEQYF
>TRBV6-1|.|13|.|TRBJ1-2
TGTGCCAGCAGACAGGGTTTTAACTATGGCTACACCTTC
CASRQGFNYGYTF
>TRBV28|TRBD1|15|few|TRBJ2-7
TGTGCCAGCAGCAGGCTGGGACAGGGATCCTACGAGCAGTACTTC
CASSRLGQGSYEQYF